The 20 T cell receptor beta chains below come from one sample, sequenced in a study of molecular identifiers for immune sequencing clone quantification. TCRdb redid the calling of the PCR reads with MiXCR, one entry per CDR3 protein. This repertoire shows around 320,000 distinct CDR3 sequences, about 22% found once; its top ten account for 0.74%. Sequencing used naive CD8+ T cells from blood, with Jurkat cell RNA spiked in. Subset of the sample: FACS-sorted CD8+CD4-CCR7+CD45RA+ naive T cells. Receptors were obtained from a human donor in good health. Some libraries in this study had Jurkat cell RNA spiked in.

CDR3 nucleotide sequence: TGCAGCGTTGACGGGACGGCGGACACTGAAGCTTTCTTT. As protein: CSVDGTADTEAFF. The genes are TRBV29-1 and TRBJ1-1; maybe TRBD1 (5 bases). Trimming took off 3 bases at V and 3 bases at J, with 11 bases between the two ends. The germline V gene has CDR1 SQVTM and CDR2 ANQGSEA. This CDR3 contains 13 residues.

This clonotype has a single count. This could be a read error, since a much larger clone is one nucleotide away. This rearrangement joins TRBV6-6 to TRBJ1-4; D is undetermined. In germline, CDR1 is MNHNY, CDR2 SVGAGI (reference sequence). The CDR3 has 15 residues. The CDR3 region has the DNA TGTGCCACCGCCGGGGTAACTGCAACTAATGGAAAACTGTTTTTT. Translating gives CATAGVTATNGKLFF.

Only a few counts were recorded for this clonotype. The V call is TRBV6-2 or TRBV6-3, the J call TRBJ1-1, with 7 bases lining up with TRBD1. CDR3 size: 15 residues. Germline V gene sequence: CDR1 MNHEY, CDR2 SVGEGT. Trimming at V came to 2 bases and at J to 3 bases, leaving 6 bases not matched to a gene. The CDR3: CASSYPYRGDTEAFF. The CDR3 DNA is TGTGCCAGCAGTTACCCCTACAGGGGAGACACTGAAGCTTTCTTT.

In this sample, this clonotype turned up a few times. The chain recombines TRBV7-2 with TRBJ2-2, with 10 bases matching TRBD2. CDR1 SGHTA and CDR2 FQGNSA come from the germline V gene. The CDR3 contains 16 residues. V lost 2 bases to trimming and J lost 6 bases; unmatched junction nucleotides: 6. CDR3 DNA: TGTGCCAGCAGCTTAAGTCAGCGGGGGGGCGCCGGGGAGCTGTTTTTT. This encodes CASSLSQRGGAGELFF.

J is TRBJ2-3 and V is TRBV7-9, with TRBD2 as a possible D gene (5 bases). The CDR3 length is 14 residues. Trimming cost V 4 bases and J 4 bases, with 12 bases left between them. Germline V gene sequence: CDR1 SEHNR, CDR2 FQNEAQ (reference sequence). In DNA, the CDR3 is TGTGCCAGCAGCTCAAGACGGGGATCAGATACGCAGTATTTT. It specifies CASSSRRGSDTQYF. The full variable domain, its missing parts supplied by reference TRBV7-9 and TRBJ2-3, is DTGVSQNPRHKITKRGQNVTFRCDPISEHNRLYWYRQTLGQGPEFLTYFQNEAQLEKSRLLSDRFSAERPKGSFSTLEIQRTEQGDSAMYLCASSSRRGSDTQYFGPGTRLTVL.

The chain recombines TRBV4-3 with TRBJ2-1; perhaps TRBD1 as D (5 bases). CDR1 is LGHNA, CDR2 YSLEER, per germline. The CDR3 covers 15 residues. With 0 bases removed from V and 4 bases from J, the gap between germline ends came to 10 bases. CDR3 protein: CASSQDSTVYNEQFF. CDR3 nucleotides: TGCGCCAGCAGCCAAGATTCGACAGTTTACAATGAGCAGTTCTTC.

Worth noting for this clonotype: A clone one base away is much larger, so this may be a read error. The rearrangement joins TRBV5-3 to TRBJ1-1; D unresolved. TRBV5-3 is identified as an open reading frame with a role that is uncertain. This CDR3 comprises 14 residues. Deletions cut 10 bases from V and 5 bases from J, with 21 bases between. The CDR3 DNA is TGTGCCTGCAGCTTACTTGTTCGTGTGACTGAAGCTTTCTTT. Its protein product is CACSLLVRVTEAFF.

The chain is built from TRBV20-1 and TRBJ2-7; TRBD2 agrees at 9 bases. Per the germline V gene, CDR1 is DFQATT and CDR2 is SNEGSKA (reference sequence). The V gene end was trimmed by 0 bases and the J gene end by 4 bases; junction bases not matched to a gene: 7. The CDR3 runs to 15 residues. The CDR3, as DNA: TGCAGTGCTAGAGAGGAAGCTAGCGGGACTTACGAGCAGTACTTC. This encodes CSAREEASGTYEQYF.

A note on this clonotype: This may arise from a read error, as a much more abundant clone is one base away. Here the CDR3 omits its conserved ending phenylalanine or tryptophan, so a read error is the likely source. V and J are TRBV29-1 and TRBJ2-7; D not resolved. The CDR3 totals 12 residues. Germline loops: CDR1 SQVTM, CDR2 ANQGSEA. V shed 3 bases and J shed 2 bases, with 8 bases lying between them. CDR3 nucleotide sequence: TGCAGCGTTGAGGAGAATCCCTACGAGCAGTACTCC. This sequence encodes CSVEENPYEQYS.

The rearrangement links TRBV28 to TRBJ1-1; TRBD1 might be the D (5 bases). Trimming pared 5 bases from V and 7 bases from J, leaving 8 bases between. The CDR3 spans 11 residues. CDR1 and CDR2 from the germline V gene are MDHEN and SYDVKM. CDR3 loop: CASSEGVEAFF. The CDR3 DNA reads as TGTGCCAGCAGTGAAGGGGTTGAAGCTTTCTTT.

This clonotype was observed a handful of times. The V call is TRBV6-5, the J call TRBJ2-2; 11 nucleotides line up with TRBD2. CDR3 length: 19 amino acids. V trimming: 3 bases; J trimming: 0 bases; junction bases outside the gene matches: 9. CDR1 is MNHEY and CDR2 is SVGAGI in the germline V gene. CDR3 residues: CASSYRRLAGKTNTGELFF. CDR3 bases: TGTGCCAGCAGTTATCGTCGACTAGCGGGGAAAACGAACACCGGGGAGCTGTTTTTT.

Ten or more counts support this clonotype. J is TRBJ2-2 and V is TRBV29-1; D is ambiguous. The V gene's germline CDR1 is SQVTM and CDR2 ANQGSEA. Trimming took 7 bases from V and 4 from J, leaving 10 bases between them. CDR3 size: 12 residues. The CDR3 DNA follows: TGCAGCGCCCGGGCCGGCACCGGGGAGCTGTTTTTT. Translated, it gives CSARAGTGELFF.

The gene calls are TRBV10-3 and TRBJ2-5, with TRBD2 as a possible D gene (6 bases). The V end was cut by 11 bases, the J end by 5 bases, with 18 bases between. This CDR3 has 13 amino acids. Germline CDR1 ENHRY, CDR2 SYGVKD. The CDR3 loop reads CAVKTGLQETQYF. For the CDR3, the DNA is TGTGCCGTCAAAACGGGACTGCAGGAGACCCAGTACTTC.

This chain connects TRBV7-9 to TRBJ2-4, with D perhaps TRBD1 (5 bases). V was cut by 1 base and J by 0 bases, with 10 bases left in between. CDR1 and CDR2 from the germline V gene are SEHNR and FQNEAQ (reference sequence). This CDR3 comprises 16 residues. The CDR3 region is CASSLVETAAKNIQYF. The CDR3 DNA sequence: TGTGCCAGCAGCTTAGTGGAGACAGCAGCCAAAAACATTCAGTACTTC.

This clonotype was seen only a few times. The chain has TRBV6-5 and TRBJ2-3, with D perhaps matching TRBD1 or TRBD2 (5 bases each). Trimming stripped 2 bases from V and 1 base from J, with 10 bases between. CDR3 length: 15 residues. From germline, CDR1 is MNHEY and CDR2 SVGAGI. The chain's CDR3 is CASSYGGFGTDTQYF. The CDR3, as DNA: TGTGCCAGCAGTTACGGGGGTTTCGGCACAGATACGCAGTATTTT.

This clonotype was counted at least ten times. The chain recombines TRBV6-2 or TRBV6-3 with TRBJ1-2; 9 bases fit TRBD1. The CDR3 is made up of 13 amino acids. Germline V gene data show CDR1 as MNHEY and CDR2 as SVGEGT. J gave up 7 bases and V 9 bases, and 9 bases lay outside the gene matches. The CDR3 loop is CASWRTGESGYTF. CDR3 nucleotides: TGTGCCAGTTGGCGGACAGGGGAGTCTGGCTACACCTTC.

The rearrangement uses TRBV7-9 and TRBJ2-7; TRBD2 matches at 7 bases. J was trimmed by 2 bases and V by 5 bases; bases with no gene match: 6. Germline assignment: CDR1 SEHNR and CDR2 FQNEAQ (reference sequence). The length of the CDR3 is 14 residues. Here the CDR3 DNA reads TGTGCCAGCAGCCCACTAGCGCCCACCTACGAGCAGTACTTC. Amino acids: CASSPLAPTYEQYF.

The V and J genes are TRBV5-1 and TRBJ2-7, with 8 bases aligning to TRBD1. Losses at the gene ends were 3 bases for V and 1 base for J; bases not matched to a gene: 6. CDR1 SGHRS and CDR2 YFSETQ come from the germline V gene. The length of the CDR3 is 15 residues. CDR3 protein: CASSSVTGESYEQYF. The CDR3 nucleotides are TGCGCCAGCAGCTCAGTGACAGGGGAATCCTACGAGCAGTACTTC.

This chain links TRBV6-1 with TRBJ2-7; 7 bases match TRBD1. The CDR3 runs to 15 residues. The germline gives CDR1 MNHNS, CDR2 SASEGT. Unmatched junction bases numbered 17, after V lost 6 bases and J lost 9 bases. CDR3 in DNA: TGTGCCAGCAGCCACTGGACAGGAGGAGGAAGGGTGCAGTACTTC. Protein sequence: CASSHWTGGGRVQYF.

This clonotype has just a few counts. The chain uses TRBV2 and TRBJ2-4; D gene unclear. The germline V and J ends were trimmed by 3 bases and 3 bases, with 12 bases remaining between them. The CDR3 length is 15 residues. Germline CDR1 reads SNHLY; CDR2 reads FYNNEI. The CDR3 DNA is TGTGCCAGCAGTGAGATAGGCACGAACAAAAACATTCAGTACTTC. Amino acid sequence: CASSEIGTNKNIQYF.